What follows is one T cell receptor (beta chain) and its context. The sample is drawn from a study of blood T cell repertoires in COVID-19. The overall study: Italy, Spain and the United States were the sources of the convalescent and acute COVID-19 samples.

Authors' processing steps: Researchers report that nucleated cell counts were estimated from reference gene primer amplification. The method was immunoSEQ multiplex PCR; TCRdb's version includes in-frame clones alone and lacks a portion of them. V and J calls and clone size come straight from that table; D and trimming were deduced from the DNA. The top ten clones hold 4% of a sample with roughly 330,000 clones, roughly 90% of them seen once. Germline V gene sequence: CDR1 SGHAT, CDR2 FQNNGV. The CDR3 is 16 residues long. V shed 1 base and J 4 bases; nucleotides not matched to a gene: 6. The rearrangement uses TRBV11-2 and TRBJ1-3, with 8 bases aligning to TRBD1. The sample consisted of peripheral blood. The TCR sequence derives from a woman aged 50 to 60 with active or convalescent COVID-19. The CDR3 bases are TGTGCCAGCAGCTTAGTTCCAGGGGGCACGGGAAACACCATATATTTT. As protein: CASSLVPGGTGNTIYF.